Below, 10 T cell receptor beta chains from the same sample are listed, as sequenced in a study of cytomegalovirus exposure and HLA in healthy donors. The PCR had 60 Vbeta and 13 Jbeta primers. The protocol was immunoSEQ multiplex PCR, while the TCRdb copy is restricted to in-frame clones and leaves out a portion. The sample carries around 99,000 clones, roughly three quarters recorded once. The sequencing sample was made of PBMCs. The receptors originated from a man between 18 and 29 years old in good health and CMV-seronegative.

As to this clone: Other nucleotide sequences in the sample specify the same CDR3. The chain is built from TRBV18 and TRBJ2-5; a weak D match, TRBD1 (6 bases). The CDR3 totals 11 residues. CDR1 is KGHSH and CDR2 is LQKENI in the germline V gene. Trimming took 5 bases from V and 5 from J, leaving 6 bases between them. The chain's CDR3 is CASSDRETQYF. CDR3 DNA: TGTGCCAGCTCAGACAGGGAGACCCAGTACTTC.

This clone occurred a few times. The chain couples TRBV4-2 to TRBJ1-5; 9 bases align to TRBD1. Germline CDR1 is LGHNA and CDR2 is YNFKEQ. The V segment lost 4 bases and the J segment 3 bases; nucleotides outside the gene matches: 4. This CDR3 contains 15 residues. This CDR3 is CASSPGQGNNQPQHF. The CDR3 DNA reads TGTGCCAGCAGCCCTGGACAGGGGAACAATCAGCCCCAGCATTTT.

J is TRBJ2-2 and V is TRBV9, with D possibly TRBD2 on 5 matching bases. The CDR3 sequence is 14 residues long. V lost 3 bases and J 3 bases, leaving 9 bases between the germline ends. Germline lookup yields CDR1 SGDLS and CDR2 YYNGEE. For the CDR3, the DNA is TGTGCCAGCAGCGAAGCGGTAGACACCGGGGAGCTGTTTTTT. It is translated as CASSEAVDTGELFF.

The V gene is TRBV7-8, the J gene TRBJ1-6, with TRBD1 as a possible D gene (5 bases). Germline-derived CDR1 and CDR2 are SGHVS and FQNEAQ. V lost 1 base to trimming and J lost 7 bases, with 32 bases between them. The CDR3 contains 22 residues. CDR3 sequence reads: CASSLVRPHFIPDNSPNSPLHF. The CDR3 nucleotides are TGTGCCAGCAGCTTAGTTCGGCCACACTTCATACCGGACAATTCACCGAATTCACCCCTCCACTTT.

The V and J genes are TRBV13 and TRBJ2-5, with D maybe TRBD1 (5 bases). V lost 3 bases, J lost 5 bases, and 10 bases lay in between. Germline lookup yields CDR1 PRHDT and CDR2 FYEKMQ (reference sequence). CDR3 length equals 13 residues. This chain's CDR3 is CASSLQGFETQYF. The CDR3 DNA follows: TGTGCCAGCAGCTTGCAGGGCTTTGAGACCCAGTACTTC.

CDR3 DNA: TGTGCCAGCAGTTACGAAGGGACAGGGGGTCGAGCTTTCTTT. Translated: CASSYEGTGGRAFF. The genes are TRBV6-5 and TRBJ1-1, with 11 bases aligning to TRBD1. V was clipped by 2 bases and J by 10 bases; unmatched bases: 6. CDR3 length: 14 residues. CDR1 MNHEY and CDR2 SVGAGI come from the germline V gene.

Only one count was recorded for this clone. The rearrangement uses TRBV13 and TRBJ2-5; D is possibly TRBD2 (7 bases). Per germline, CDR1 PRHDT and CDR2 FYEKMQ (reference sequence). CDR3 size: 19 residues. Trimming removed 0 bases from V and 2 bases from J, with 22 bases in between. DNA of the CDR3: TGTGCCAGCAGCTTAGGCCTCGGGGGGAGGGGGGGGCCTCAAGAGACCCAGTACTTC. Its translation: CASSLGLGGRGGPQETQYF.

The chain carries TRBV27 and TRBJ1-1; TRBD1 aligns across 8 bases. Germline V gene lookup returns CDR1 MNHEY and CDR2 SMNVEV (reference sequence). The J segment lost 5 bases and the V segment lost 7 bases, leaving 6 bases of the junction unmatched. This CDR3 spans 13 amino acids. CDR3 nucleotide sequence: TGTGCCAGCAAGGACAGGGACAAGACTGAAGCTTTCTTT. Amino acid sequence: CASKDRDKTEAFF.

This chain uses TRBV28 with TRBJ1-6; tentative D call: TRBD1 (5 bases). Germline CDR1 and CDR2: MDHEN and SYDVKM. The CDR3 has 16 amino acids. V was cut by 6 bases and J by 10 bases, with 22 bases left in between. The CDR3 region is CASSLPARGQSSPLHF. The CDR3 bases are TGTGCCAGCAGCTTACCGGCGCGGGGCCAAAGCTCACCCCTCCACTTT. The full variable domain, in which reference TRBV28 and TRBJ1-6 provide the parts outside the CDR3, is DVKVTQSSRYLVKRTGEKVFLECVQDMDHENMFWYRQDPGLGLRLIYFSYDVKMKEKGDIPEGYSVSREKKERFSLILESASTNQTSMYLCASSLPARGQSSPLHFGNGTRLTVT.

The gene calls are TRBV14 and TRBJ1-6; D is perhaps TRBD1 (6 bases). The germline V gene has CDR1 SGHDN and CDR2 FVKESK. Trimming shortened V by 4 bases and J by 6 bases, and 13 bases separated the two germline ends. There are 15 residues in the CDR3. The CDR3: CASSPTGGPNSPLHF. CDR3 DNA sequence: TGTGCCAGCAGCCCCACCGGGGGGCCTAATTCACCCCTCCACTTT.